The rows below give T cell receptor beta chains drawn from one sample of a study of blood T cell repertoires in COVID-19. Generated by immunoSEQ multiplex PCR, the TCRdb table keeps only in-frame clones and is missing some. The table includes roughly 250,000 clones, approximately 91% detected once. Material for sequencing was peripheral blood. These receptors originate from a woman between 35 and 50 years old who had recovered from COVID-19. Both conserved end residues are part of each CDR3. D genes are given only for firm matches. Expanded clones are given a class, and other clones once, few, many or no size at all.

D gene: NA
clone size: NA
J gene: TRBJ2-3
CDR3 length: 14
V gene: TRBV3-1/TRBV3-2
CDR3 protein: CASSQVLRTDTQYF
CDR3 DNA: TGTGCCAGCAGCCAAGTTCTGCGGACAGATACGCAGTATTTT

D gene: NA
clone size: NA
J gene: TRBJ1-2
CDR3 length: 14
V gene: TRBV19
CDR3 protein: CASSMGLQAWGYTF
CDR3 DNA: TGTGCCAGTAGTATGGGCCTACAGGCATGGGGCTACACCTTC

D gene: TRBD1
clone size: NA
J gene: TRBJ2-7
CDR3 length: 14
V gene: TRBV9
CDR3 protein: CASSVEGASYEQYF
CDR3 DNA: TGTGCCAGCAGCGTAGAGGGGGCCTCCTACGAGCAGTACTTC

D gene: NA
clone size: few
J gene: TRBJ2-5
CDR3 length: 15
V gene: TRBV28
CDR3 protein: CASSFHGNHQETQYF
CDR3 DNA: TGTGCCAGCAGTTTTCACGGGAATCACCAAGAGACCCAGTACTTC

D gene: TRBD1
clone size: NA
J gene: TRBJ2-7
CDR3 length: 15
V gene: TRBV3-1/TRBV3-2
CDR3 protein: CASSQRGTGAGEQYF
CDR3 DNA: TGTGCCAGCAGCCAAAGAGGCACAGGGGCGGGCGAGCAGTACTTC

D gene: TRBD1
clone size: NA
J gene: TRBJ1-1
CDR3 length: 17
V gene: TRBV28
CDR3 protein: CASRPGGGAGGNTEAFF
CDR3 DNA: TGTGCCAGCCGCCCCGGAGGGGGCGCGGGGGGGAACACTGAAGCTTTCTTT

D gene: NA
clone size: NA
J gene: TRBJ2-3
CDR3 length: 15
V gene: TRBV4-3
CDR3 protein: CASSQDGQPTDTQYF
CDR3 DNA: TGCGCCAGCAGCCAAGATGGGCAGCCCACAGATACGCAGTATTTT

D gene: TRBD1
clone size: NA
J gene: TRBJ1-5
CDR3 length: 15
V gene: TRBV19
CDR3 protein: CASSIVTGVIQPQHF
CDR3 DNA: TGTGCCAGTAGTATCGTGACAGGGGTTATTCAGCCCCAGCATTTT

D gene: NA
clone size: once
J gene: TRBJ1-1
CDR3 length: 13
V gene: TRBV5-4
CDR3 protein: CASSPRRDTEAFF
CDR3 DNA: TGTGCCAGCAGCCCCCGCCGGGATACTGAAGCTTTCTTT

D gene: TRBD1
clone size: NA
J gene: TRBJ2-7
CDR3 length: 14
V gene: TRBV7-9
CDR3 protein: CASSSTTGSIEQYF
CDR3 DNA: TGTGCCAGCAGCTCTACGACAGGGAGTATCGAGCAGTACTTC

D gene: NA
clone size: NA
J gene: TRBJ2-5
CDR3 length: 15
V gene: TRBV5-4
CDR3 protein: CASSLEGARQETQYF
CDR3 DNA: TGTGCCAGCAGCTTGGAAGGGGCTAGACAAGAGACCCAGTACTTC

D gene: TRBD1
clone size: NA
J gene: TRBJ1-2
CDR3 length: 15
V gene: TRBV19
CDR3 protein: CASSISGTGIYGYTF
CDR3 DNA: TGTGCCAGTAGTATAAGCGGGACAGGAATCTATGGCTACACCTTC

D gene: NA
clone size: NA
J gene: TRBJ2-1
CDR3 length: 16
V gene: TRBV3-1/TRBV3-2
CDR3 protein: CASSQVRPPGKNEQFF
CDR3 DNA: TGTGCCAGCAGCCAAGTAAGGCCCCCAGGTAAGAATGAGCAGTTCTTC

D gene: NA
clone size: once
J gene: TRBJ2-6
CDR3 length: 13
V gene: TRBV19
CDR3 protein: CAPGGTGANVLTF
CDR3 DNA: TGTGCCCCAGGCGGGACTGGGGCCAACGTCCTGACTTTC

D gene: TRBD1
clone size: NA
J gene: TRBJ2-3
CDR3 length: 14
V gene: TRBV19
CDR3 protein: CATQRQGNTDTQYF
CDR3 DNA: TGTGCCACCCAGCGACAGGGTAACACAGATACGCAGTATTTT

D gene: NA
clone size: NA
J gene: TRBJ2-7
CDR3 length: 13
V gene: TRBV5-8
CDR3 protein: CATPPGISYEQYF
CDR3 DNA: TGTGCCACACCCCCAGGAATTTCCTACGAGCAGTACTTC